Each of the 30 T cell receptor beta chains below was sequenced from the same sample in a study of technical replicates of blood from a few donors. Some clones are missing from TCRdb's copy, which holds only in-frame ones; the method was immunoSEQ multiplex PCR. The data hold about 80,000 clones, with around 94% observed a single time. The specimen was T cells isolated from PBMCs. All receptors derive from a human donor in good health.

The CDR3 loop reads CASSLGGENTQYF. The CDR3 DNA sequence: TGTGCCAGCAGCTTAGGGGGGGAGAATACGCAGTATTTT. The chain links TRBV11-3 to TRBJ2-3, with D possibly being TRBD2 (6 bases). CDR1 is SGHNT, CDR2 YENEEA, per germline. V was cut by 1 base and J by 7 bases, with 9 bases left in between. This CDR3 is built from 13 residues.

This chain links TRBV6-5 with TRBJ1-5; D unresolved. The V gene's germline CDR1 is MNHEY and CDR2 SVGAGI. Trimming removed 4 bases at V and 4 bases at J, with 8 bases between. The length of the CDR3 is 13 residues. DNA of the CDR3: TGTGCCAGCAGTTTCAACCTAAATCAGCCCCAGCATTTT. Encoded protein: CASSFNLNQPQHF.

The chain combines TRBV28 with TRBJ1-5; the match to TRBD1 covers 7 bases. CDR1 is MDHEN, CDR2 SYDVKM, per germline. J was trimmed by 6 bases and V by 6 bases; bases with no gene match: 14. The CDR3 sequence is 16 residues long. The CDR3 reads CASSVERHRGGQPQHF. The CDR3 region has the DNA TGTGCCAGCAGCGTAGAGAGACACAGGGGCGGTCAGCCCCAGCATTTT.

In DNA form, the CDR3 reads TGTGCCAGCAGTTTAGACAGGGAATTGGAGACCCAGTACTTC. It codes for CASSLDRELETQYF. The rearrangement uses TRBV27 and TRBJ2-5; TRBD1 agrees at 7 bases. Looked up from germline, CDR1 is MNHEY and CDR2 is SMNVEV (reference sequence). With 2 bases clipped from V and 5 bases from J, the junction kept 5 bases outside the gene matches. The CDR3 is made up of 14 amino acids.

The chain employs TRBV7-8 and TRBJ2-3; maybe TRBD1 (5 bases). Per germline, CDR1 SGHVS and CDR2 FQNEAQ. Between the trimmed V and J ends, which lost 6 bases and 6 bases, there was a span of 13 bases. This CDR3 has 13 amino acids. The CDR3 spells CASRPPGRDTQYF. The CDR3 nucleotides are TGTGCCAGCAGGCCCCCAGGGCGGGATACGCAGTATTTT.

The V call is TRBV10-3, the J call TRBJ2-7; TRBD1 aligns across 10 bases. Germline V gene data show CDR1 as ENHRY and CDR2 as SYGVKD. The CDR3 consists of 15 residues. Trimming at V came to 7 bases and at J to 7 bases, leaving 13 bases not matched to a gene. The CDR3 region is CAITNRQGAAKEQYF. The CDR3 DNA reads as TGTGCCATCACCAACAGACAGGGGGCGGCGAAAGAGCAGTACTTC.

The V call is TRBV2, the J call TRBJ2-6; 8 bases map to TRBD2. V shed 8 bases and J 0 bases; nucleotides not matched to a gene: 6. The CDR3 is made up of 16 amino acids. Germline-derived CDR1 and CDR2 are SNHLY and FYNNEI. DNA of the CDR3: TGTGCCAGCGCCGGACTAGCTCGCTCTGGGGCCAACGTCCTGACTTTC. It specifies CASAGLARSGANVLTF.

V gene TRBV2 combines with J gene TRBJ1-3; a weak D match, TRBD1 (5 bases). The CDR3 has 16 residues. CDR1 is SNHLY and CDR2 is FYNNEI in the germline V gene. Between the trimmed V and J ends, which lost 3 bases and 0 bases, there was a span of 12 bases. The CDR3 is CASSESRTISGNTIYF. In DNA form, the CDR3 reads TGTGCCAGCAGTGAGAGTAGGACAATCTCTGGAAACACCATATATTTT.

The J gene is TRBJ1-1, the V gene TRBV6-5; 9 nucleotides line up with TRBD1. This CDR3 spans 13 amino acids. With V trimmed by 8 bases and J by 3 bases, 4 bases remained unmatched. Germline V gene data show CDR1 as MNHEY and CDR2 as SVGAGI. For the CDR3, the DNA is TGTGCCAGCGAAAGGACAGGGGACACTGAAGCTTTCTTT. It codes for CASERTGDTEAFF.

The V call is TRBV7-2, the J call TRBJ2-7; D is possibly TRBD2 (5 bases). The CDR3 is 14 residues long. The germline V and J ends were trimmed by 5 bases and 2 bases, with 13 bases remaining between them. CDR1 is SGHTA and CDR2 is FQGNSA in the germline V gene. In DNA, the CDR3 is TGTGCCAGCAGCGCAGAGGTCGGGACCTACGAGCAGTACTTC. Its translation is CASSAEVGTYEQYF.

The V call is TRBV5-5, the J call TRBJ2-7, with TRBD1 matching over 7 bases. Germline CDR1 and CDR2: SGHKS and YYEKEE (reference sequence). The CDR3 has 14 residues. Trimming cost V 0 bases and J 0 bases; bases outside gene matches: 0. CDR3 DNA: TGTGCCAGCAGCTTGGGGGACAGCTCCTACGAGCAGTACTTC. Its translation is CASSLGDSSYEQYF.

The rearrangement links TRBV29-1 to TRBJ2-3; D is possibly TRBD1 (5 bases). The CDR3 is 16 residues long. In germline, CDR1 is SQVTM, CDR2 ANQGSEA. CDR3 DNA sequence: TGCAGTACGCGGACAAACCCCCAGTTGCTTCGATCTACGCAGTATTTT. Translating it yields CSTRTNPQLLRSTQYF.

The V gene is TRBV11-3, the J gene TRBJ2-7, with no clear D. Trimming removed 0 bases from V and 9 bases from J, with 15 bases in between. The CDR3 extends over 14 amino acids. Germline assignment: CDR1 SGHNT and CDR2 YENEEA. The CDR3 region has the DNA TGTGCCAGCAGCTTAGATCTGCGGCGTGGATCGCAGTACTTC. Translated, it gives CASSLDLRRGSQYF.

This rearrangement joins TRBV9 to TRBJ2-1; 15 nucleotides line up with TRBD2. There are 17 residues in the CDR3. Germline assignment: CDR1 SGDLS and CDR2 YYNGEE. With 4 bases clipped from V and 7 bases from J, the junction kept 9 bases outside the gene matches. The CDR3 DNA is TGTGCCAGCAGCTTAAATACGGGACTAGCGGGAGGTAATGAGCAGTTCTTC. Translating it yields CASSLNTGLAGGNEQFF.

This clone was observed a handful of times. The chain carries TRBV5-6 and TRBJ1-5; 8 bases map to TRBD1. This CDR3 spans 16 amino acids. V lost 0 bases to trimming and J lost 4 bases; unmatched junction nucleotides: 6. The germline V gene has CDR1 SGHDT and CDR2 YYEEEE. CDR3 in amino acids: CASSLGWTGKNQPQHF. The CDR3 nucleotides are TGTGCCAGCAGCTTGGGGTGGACAGGGAAAAATCAGCCCCAGCATTTT.

The DNA of the CDR3 is TGTGCCAGCAGCTTATATCCGGGGACCTACGAGCAGTACTTC. Translated, it gives CASSLYPGTYEQYF. The genes are TRBV7-9 and TRBJ2-7, with D possibly matching TRBD2 (5 bases). V was pared by 2 bases and J by 2 bases, with 10 bases between. Germline loops: CDR1 SEHNR, CDR2 FQNEAQ (reference sequence). The CDR3 consists of 14 residues.

The rearrangement links TRBV5-1 to TRBJ2-7; 11 positions agree with TRBD2. The CDR3 length is 15 residues. V was clipped by 5 bases and J by 1 base; unmatched bases: 5. In germline, CDR1 is SGHRS, CDR2 YFSETQ. CDR3 sequence reads: CASRLAGERSYEQYF. Here the CDR3 DNA reads TGCGCCAGCAGACTAGCGGGAGAGCGATCCTACGAGCAGTACTTC.

The chain combines TRBV30 with TRBJ1-2; 9 nucleotides match TRBD1. Germline values: CDR1 GTSNPN, CDR2 SVGIG (reference sequence). With 3 bases clipped from V and 4 bases from J, the junction kept 6 bases outside the gene matches. This CDR3 has 14 amino acids. CDR3 sequence reads: CAWRTGTGTYGYTF. In DNA, the CDR3 is TGTGCCTGGAGGACCGGGACAGGGACCTATGGCTACACCTTC.

The rearrangement links TRBV4-1 to TRBJ2-1; possibly TRBD2 for D (6 bases). Trimming took off 0 bases at V and 8 bases at J, with 8 bases between the two ends. CDR1 MGHRA and CDR2 YSYEKL come from the germline V gene. The CDR3 extends over 13 amino acids. CDR3 sequence reads: CASSQEDYYEQFF. CDR3 in DNA: TGCGCCAGCAGCCAAGAGGACTATTATGAGCAGTTCTTC.

J is TRBJ2-1 and V is TRBV19; 7 nucleotides agree with TRBD1. V shed 9 bases, J shed 14 bases, and the junction held 16 bases outside the gene matches. Germline V gene lookup returns CDR1 LNHDA and CDR2 SQIVND (reference sequence). CDR3 length: 13 residues. The CDR3 loop reads CASRGNGGMREFF. CDR3 nucleotide sequence: TGTGCCAGCAGGGGGAATGGCGGAATGAGAGAGTTCTTC.

The genes are TRBV9 and TRBJ1-3; 7 bases match TRBD1. This CDR3 contains 16 residues. The V and J ends lost 3 bases and 0 bases, in that order; junction bases with no gene match: 6. Germline V lookup: CDR1 SGDLS, CDR2 YYNGEE. The DNA for the CDR3 is TGTGCCAGCAGCGGGACAGGCCTTAACTCTGGAAACACCATATATTTT. Translation: CASSGTGLNSGNTIYF.

V and J are TRBV4-2 and TRBJ2-3, with 12 bases identical to TRBD2. V shed 1 base and J 6 bases; nucleotides not matched to a gene: 17. The CDR3 is made up of 20 amino acids. Germline V lookup: CDR1 LGHNA, CDR2 YNFKEQ. As DNA, the CDR3 is TGTGCCAGCAGCCAAGGGCCCTTCGGACTAGCGGGAACTCCTACGGATACGCAGTATTTT. Amino acid sequence: CASSQGPFGLAGTPTDTQYF.

The chain employs TRBV28 and TRBJ2-3; 10 nucleotides line up with TRBD1. V lost 6 bases and J lost 2; bases outside the gene matches: 8. The V gene's germline CDR1 is MDHEN and CDR2 SYDVKM. This CDR3 comprises 16 residues. The CDR3 sequence: CASSPGDRGYTDTQYF. DNA for the CDR3: TGTGCCAGCAGCCCAGGGGACAGGGGATACACAGATACGCAGTATTTT.

The V call is TRBV2, the J call TRBJ2-7, with D tentatively TRBD2 (6 bases). V gave up 8 bases and J gave up 7 bases, with 21 bases separating them. The CDR3 contains 14 residues. CDR1 and CDR2 from the germline V gene are SNHLY and FYNNEI. The CDR3 DNA follows: TGTGCCAGCGCTCCGGATCGGGAGCTCTGGGAGCAGTACTTC. It codes for CASAPDRELWEQYF. Based on the CDR3 plus reference TRBV2 and TRBJ2-7, the full variable domain is EPEVTQTPSHQVTQMGQEVILRCVPISNHLYFYWYRQILGQKVEFLVSFYNNEISEKSEIFDDQFSVERPDGSNFTLKIRSTKLEDSAMYFCASAPDRELWEQYFGPGTRLTVT.

This clone was detected only once. V usage is TRBV27 and J usage is TRBJ2-7; D gene ambiguous. The CDR3 sequence is 18 residues long. Germline V gene sequence: CDR1 MNHEY, CDR2 SMNVEV (reference sequence). The germline V and J ends were trimmed by 3 bases and 0 bases, with 21 bases remaining between them. CDR3 nucleotides: TGTGCCAGCAGTTTCGTCCCCCCTATGGGCTCAAGCTCCTACGAGCAGTACTTC. It codes for CASSFVPPMGSSSYEQYF.

This chain links TRBV27 with TRBJ2-1; D is perhaps TRBD2 (5 bases). Germline CDR1 is MNHEY and CDR2 is SMNVEV (reference sequence). V was pared by 6 bases and J by 0 bases, with 18 bases between. This CDR3 has 17 amino acids. CDR3 amino acids: CASRKTLAISSYNEQFF. The DNA of the CDR3 is TGTGCCAGCAGAAAAACTTTAGCGATTAGCTCCTACAATGAGCAGTTCTTC.

J is TRBJ1-1 and V is TRBV5-1, with a tentative D call TRBD1 (6 bases). Trimming took 5 bases from V and 1 from J, leaving 12 bases between them. The CDR3 length is 14 residues. Germline values: CDR1 SGHRS, CDR2 YFSETQ. CDR3 residues: CASRLGGGNTEAFF. The CDR3 coding sequence is TGCGCCAGCAGATTAGGGGGGGGGAACACTGAAGCTTTCTTT.

This clone was seen a single time. This chain joins TRBV7-2 and TRBJ1-5, with 8 bases lining up with TRBD1. V lost 5 bases and J lost 11; bases outside the gene matches: 8. This CDR3 region has 13 residues. From germline, CDR1 is SGHTA and CDR2 FQGNSA. The CDR3 spells CASSTARDRSQHF. The CDR3 bases are TGTGCCAGCAGCACCGCCCGGGACAGGTCCCAGCATTTT. Supplemented by reference TRBV7-2 and TRBJ1-5, the full variable domain reads GAGVSQSPSNKVTEKGKDVELRCDPISGHTALYWYRQSLGQGLEFLIYFQGNSAPDKSGLPSDRFSAERTGGSVSTLTIQRTQQEDSAVYLCASSTARDRSQHFGDGTRLSIL.

This clone has just one count. The chain combines TRBV19 with TRBJ1-2; 8 nucleotides align to TRBD1. Trimming took 9 bases from V and 2 from J; bases not matched to a gene: 5. Germline-derived CDR1 and CDR2 are LNHDA and SQIVND (reference sequence). The CDR3 totals 13 residues. The chain's CDR3 is CASWTGPNYGYTF. The CDR3 region has the DNA TGTGCCAGCTGGACAGGGCCAAACTATGGCTACACCTTC.

The V and J genes are TRBV27 and TRBJ1-2, with D unclear. This CDR3 is built from 13 residues. V was trimmed by 6 bases and J by 4 bases, leaving 12 bases between them. Germline V gene sequence: CDR1 MNHEY, CDR2 SMNVEV (reference sequence). In DNA, the CDR3 is TGTGCCAGCAGCCTCCGGGGATCCTATGGCTACACCTTC. Translated: CASSLRGSYGYTF.